The 9 T cell receptor beta chains below were found in one sample sequenced in a study of blood T cell repertoires in COVID-19. Clones were read by immunoSEQ multiplex PCR, and TCRdb kept only the in-frame ones, dropping some. The sample lists about 200,000 clones, around 89% occurring once. Sequencing was performed on peripheral blood. These TCRs come from a man between 35 and 55 years old with active or convalescent COVID-19.

The chain couples TRBV4-3 to TRBJ1-1, with D possibly TRBD1 on 6 matching bases. V gave up 0 bases and J gave up 4 bases, with 12 bases separating them. Germline V gives CDR1 LGHNA, CDR2 YSLEER. The CDR3 runs 15 residues. CDR3 in amino acids: CASSQERQAGTEAFF. CDR3 DNA sequence: TGCGCCAGCAGCCAAGAGAGACAGGCTGGCACTGAAGCTTTCTTT.

The CDR3 region is CASSGRTGGNEKLFF. CDR3 in DNA: TGTGCCAGCAGTGGACGGACAGGGGGAAACGAAAAACTGTTTTTT. V is TRBV25-1 and J is TRBJ1-4, with 10 nucleotides matching TRBD1. The J segment lost 8 bases and the V segment lost 4 bases, leaving 7 bases of the junction unmatched. The CDR3 totals 15 residues. Germline lookup yields CDR1 MGHDK and CDR2 SYGVNS.

The rearrangement links TRBV2 to TRBJ2-7, with 9 bases fitting TRBD1. The CDR3 has 13 amino acids. The V gene's germline CDR1 is SNHLY and CDR2 FYNNEI. J gave up 0 bases and V 11 bases, and 5 bases lay outside the gene matches. The CDR3 sequence is CAGGQGTSYEQYF. CDR3 bases: TGTGCCGGCGGACAGGGGACCTCCTACGAGCAGTACTTC.

The chain uses TRBV2 and TRBJ1-2; 8 bases are a match to TRBD1. Germline lookup yields CDR1 SNHLY and CDR2 FYNNEI. The CDR3 runs to 15 residues. The trim removed 3 bases at V and 14 bases at J, leaving 17 bases unmatched. As DNA, the CDR3 is TGTGCCAGCAGTGAGCGCGCGACAGGGGACCCAGAGAGAACCTTC. Translated: CASSERATGDPERTF.

The chain couples TRBV28 to TRBJ2-3; weak D call: TRBD2 (6 bases). This CDR3 has 15 amino acids. The V end lost 8 bases, the J end lost 2 bases, and 17 bases lay between the germline ends. In germline, CDR1 is MDHEN, CDR2 SYDVKM. As DNA, the CDR3 is TGTGCCAGCGAGTCCTTAGCGGACGCCACAGATACGCAGTATTTT. Its translation is CASESLADATDTQYF.

The chain employs TRBV11-2 and TRBJ1-2, with TRBD1 as a possible D gene (6 bases). CDR1 and CDR2 (germline): SGHAT, FQNNGV. The CDR3 extends over 17 amino acids. Between the trimmed V and J ends, which lost 5 bases and 4 bases, there was a span of 23 bases. CDR3 sequence: CASSAQGTQTFTYGYTF. CDR3 nucleotide sequence: TGTGCCAGCAGCGCCCAGGGGACCCAAACGTTTACCTATGGCTACACCTTC.

This clone was found once. This chain connects TRBV6-2 or TRBV6-3 to TRBJ2-7; TRBD1 agrees at 7 bases. The CDR3 has 13 amino acids. Germline V gene data show CDR1 as MNHEY and CDR2 as SVGEGT. V shed 5 bases, J shed 2 bases, and the junction held 3 bases outside the gene matches. The DNA of the CDR3 is TGTGCCAGCAGTCAACAGGGGACCTACGAGCAGTACTTC. This codes for CASSQQGTYEQYF.

The chain has TRBV6-1 and TRBJ1-5; TRBD1 matches 7 bases. This CDR3 is 15 amino acids long. The germline V gene encodes CDR1 MNHNS and CDR2 SASEGT. The V and J ends lost 2 bases and 4 bases, in that order; junction bases with no gene match: 5. CDR3 amino acids: CASSEMVGQNQPQHF. The DNA of the CDR3 is TGTGCCAGCAGTGAAATGGTGGGACAGAATCAGCCCCAGCATTTT.

This clone has a handful of counts. The chain couples TRBV20-1 to TRBJ2-7, with 7 bases that match TRBD1. V dropped 3 bases and J dropped 2; count of bases not matched to a gene: 7. CDR3 length equals 14 residues. Per the germline V gene, CDR1 is DFQATT and CDR2 is SNEGSKA (reference sequence). Written as DNA, the CDR3 is TGCAGTGCTAGTTTTGGGACAGTGACCTACGAGCAGTACTTC. This encodes CSASFGTVTYEQYF.